The clone carrying this T cell receptor (beta chain) was counted between two and nine times. V was trimmed by 6 bases and J by 6 bases, leaving 17 bases between them. The CDR3 runs 15 residues. Germline CDR1 and CDR2: LGHDT and YNNKEL (reference sequence). This sample was included in a study of blood T cell repertoires in COVID-19. About the study: Sites across the United States, Italy and Spain contributed samples from acute and convalescent COVID-19. Sample material is recorded as cDNA or gDNA derived from T cells, B-cell-depleted T cells, or PBMCs.

Authors' methods: For nucleated cells, counts were estimated from reference gene primer amplification. The method was immunoSEQ multiplex PCR; TCRdb's version includes in-frame clones alone and lacks a portion of them. The DNA gave D and trimming, while V, J and clone size come from that table. The sample has 93,000 or so clones; 84% are singletons. The chain employs TRBV3-1 (or the pseudogene TRBV3-2) and TRBJ2-2; D is possibly TRBD1 (6 bases). The TCR sequence derives from a human donor in a cohort sampled during active COVID-19. What was sequenced was peripheral blood. CDR3 in DNA: TGTGCCAGCAGGCTTTCGGACAGTCTCGCCGGGGAGCTGTTTTTT. Protein product: CASRLSDSLAGELFF.